Below, 28 T cell receptor beta chains from the same sample are listed, as sequenced in a study of blood T cells in healthy people across ages. Primed by a sample-barcoded 5' primer and a J-beta primer mix, a second PCR proceeded for roughly 6 to 12 cycles. In TCRdb, the 5' RACE reads were re-called with MiXCR into one record per CDR3 protein. Here the sample spans 1,500,000 or so distinct CDR3 sequences, 42% being singletons. Input material: blood. Source of these receptors: a woman in her late teens or twenties in good health.

Only a few counts were recorded for this clonotype. This rearrangement joins TRBV5-1 to TRBJ1-2; TRBD1 matches at 9 bases. Germline values: CDR1 SGHRS, CDR2 YFSETQ. With 0 bases clipped from V and 7 bases from J, the junction kept 10 bases outside the gene matches. The CDR3 consists of 16 residues. CDR3 protein: CASSLGIGQGIGGYTF. The CDR3 DNA reads as TGCGCCAGCAGCTTGGGAATCGGACAGGGGATCGGTGGCTACACCTTC.

This clonotype was seen a handful of times. V and J are TRBV20-1 and TRBJ2-3; a weak D match, TRBD2 (5 bases). Trimming removed 4 bases from V and 5 bases from J, with 7 bases in between. The germline CDR1 and CDR2 sequences are DFQATT and SNEGSKA (reference sequence). CDR3 length equals 11 residues. CDR3 nucleotide sequence: TGCAGTGCTAAGCGGATAGATACGCAGTATTTT. It yields the protein CSAKRIDTQYF.

There are many counts of this clonotype. The chain employs TRBV27 and TRBJ2-1; no clear D gene. Looked up from germline, CDR1 is MNHEY and CDR2 is SMNVEV (reference sequence). This CDR3 region has 11 residues. V was cut by 6 bases and J by 9 bases, with 9 bases left in between. The CDR3 region is CASSSGREQFF. CDR3 nucleotide sequence: TGTGCCAGCAGCTCCGGGCGTGAGCAGTTCTTC.

The chain has TRBV6-1 and TRBJ2-5; unclear D gene. The end of the DNA fits TRBJ2-7 better, so the J call may be wrong. Germline V CDR1 and CDR2: MNHNS, SASEGT. The CDR3 extends over 12 amino acids. The CDR3 nucleotides read TGTGCCAGCAGTCAACATACCTACGAGCAGTACTTC. It specifies CASSQHTYEQYF.

The chain has TRBV5-6 and TRBJ1-2; D call uncertain. The CDR3 is 13 residues long. The V gene lost 4 bases and the J gene lost 8 bases, with 15 bases spanning the gap. CDR1 and CDR2 (germline): SGHDT, YYEEEE. This CDR3 reads CASSLGVFRGYTF. CDR3 DNA: TGTGCCAGCAGCCTGGGAGTCTTCAGGGGCTACACCTTC.

This sequence joins TRBV20-1 and TRBJ2-1; 11 bases match TRBD2. The CDR3 has 19 residues. Germline V CDR1 and CDR2: DFQATT, SNEGSKA (reference sequence). The trim removed 1 base at V and 0 bases at J, leaving 11 bases unmatched. CDR3 region: CSARAPTSGMWSSYNEQFF. CDR3 sequence (DNA): TGCAGTGCTAGAGCTCCGACTAGCGGGATGTGGAGCTCCTACAATGAGCAGTTCTTC.

The table lists this clonotype with a count of one. At one end the junction does not follow the germline gene, possibly because of a read error. This sequence joins TRBV20-1 and TRBJ1-1; D is perhaps TRBD1 (6 bases). Per germline, CDR1 DFQATT and CDR2 SNEGSKA (reference sequence). The CDR3 length is 14 residues. This CDR3 is CSARGGGMNTEAFF. The CDR3 bases are TGCAGTGCGAGAGGAGGGGGGATGAACACTGAAGCTTTCTTT.

The chain recombines TRBV27 with TRBJ2-5; D not certain. This CDR3 has 14 amino acids. The germline CDR1 and CDR2 sequences are MNHEY and SMNVEV (reference sequence). Trimming pared 2 bases from V and 5 bases from J, leaving 12 bases between. CDR3 in amino acids: CASSLSLFEETQYF. The CDR3, as DNA: TGTGCCAGCAGTTTAAGTTTATTCGAGGAGACCCAGTACTTC.

The chain carries TRBV7-2 and TRBJ2-1; no firm D call. CDR1 is SGHTA, CDR2 FQGNSA, per germline. Trimming left V 1 base short and J 5 bases short, with 9 bases between. This CDR3 has 14 residues. The CDR3 DNA reads as TGTGCCAGCAGCTTAGTGGAGCTTAACAATGAGCAGTTCTTC. Its protein is CASSLVELNNEQFF. Full variable domain (remainder filled in from reference TRBV7-2 and TRBJ2-1): GAGVSQSPSNKVTEKGKDVELRCDPISGHTALYWYRQSLGQGLEFLIYFQGNSAPDKSGLPSDRFSAERTGGSVSTLTIQRTQQEDSAVYLCASSLVELNNEQFFGPGTRLTVL.

Concerning this clonotype: Germline is not matched at one junction end, which may reflect a read error. V usage is TRBV4-3 and J usage is TRBJ2-3; D possibly corresponds to TRBD2 (6 bases). The CDR3 contains 15 residues. Looked up from germline, CDR1 is LGHNA and CDR2 is YSLEER. The CDR3 protein is CASSQDLTSTGTQYF. CDR3 DNA: TGCGCCAGCAGCCAAGATCTTACTAGCACAGGTACGCAGTATTTT.

V gene TRBV25-1 combines with J gene TRBJ1-1, with D possibly being TRBD1 (6 bases). The CDR3 consists of 15 residues. Per the germline V gene, CDR1 is MGHDK and CDR2 is SYGVNS. Between the trimmed V and J ends, which lost 2 bases and 1 base, there was a span of 11 bases. The CDR3 loop reads CASSEAGRGNTEAFF. The CDR3 DNA reads as TGTGCCAGCAGTGAAGCAGGCAGGGGGAACACTGAAGCTTTCTTT.

This clonotype appeared a single time. The genes are TRBV7-2 and TRBJ2-7, with D perhaps TRBD2 (5 bases). This CDR3 is built from 15 residues. The germline CDR1 and CDR2 sequences are SGHTA and FQGNSA. Trimming removed 3 bases from V and 2 bases from J, with 14 bases in between. The CDR3 bases are TGTGCCAGCAGCTTCGCCGAGACTATTCCCTACGAGCAGTACTTC. This codes for CASSFAETIPYEQYF.

This sequence joins TRBV12-3 or TRBV12-4 and TRBJ2-2, with 9 bases that match TRBD2. The junction had 16 bases not matched to a gene; V was cut back by 7 bases and J by 4 bases. This CDR3 region has 18 residues. The CDR3 here is CASTGIWVAGVVTGELFF. As DNA, the CDR3 is TGTGCCAGCACGGGGATATGGGTAGCGGGAGTAGTCACCGGGGAGCTGTTTTTT.

The gene calls are TRBV18 and TRBJ1-2; no reliable D call. The CDR3 covers 14 residues. The V gene's germline CDR1 is KGHSH and CDR2 LQKENI. The germline V and J ends were trimmed by 6 bases and 2 bases, with 13 bases remaining between them. CDR3 loop: CASSPGNLNYGYTF. The CDR3 DNA reads as TGTGCCAGCTCTCCCGGGAACTTAAACTATGGCTACACCTTC.

V is TRBV6-5 and J is TRBJ1-2; no clear D. Germline V gene data show CDR1 as MNHEY and CDR2 as SVGAGI. V lost 1 base to trimming and J lost 4 bases, with 10 bases between them. This CDR3 has 14 amino acids. This CDR3 reads CASSYYRGTYGYTF. CDR3 nucleotide sequence: TGTGCCAGCAGTTACTATCGGGGTACCTATGGCTACACCTTC.

The chain combines TRBV12-3 or TRBV12-4 with TRBJ1-6; D possibly corresponds to TRBD1 (5 bases). V lost 5 bases and J lost 9, with 11 bases in between. The CDR3 has 13 amino acids. CDR3 loop: CASSTSRASPLHF. The CDR3 coding sequence is TGTGCCAGCAGTACCTCCAGGGCTTCACCCCTCCACTTT.

This clonotype came up once. The CDR3 DNA sequence: TGCAGTGCTGGTGGAGGGGTCCCAGATACGCAGTATTTT. Its protein is CSAGGGVPDTQYF. V gene TRBV20-1 combines with J gene TRBJ2-3, with D possibly matching TRBD2 (6 bases). CDR1 is DFQATT, CDR2 SNEGSKA, per germline (reference sequence). V lost 5 bases and J 4 bases, leaving 13 bases between the germline ends. The CDR3 has 13 amino acids.

This chain connects TRBV11-2 to TRBJ1-4, with D perhaps matching TRBD1 (6 bases). With 0 bases removed from V and 8 bases from J, the gap between germline ends came to 22 bases. The CDR3 extends over 18 amino acids. Per the germline V gene, CDR1 is SGHAT and CDR2 is FQNNGV. CDR3 sequence: CASSLDGRLGQGLEKLFF. CDR3 nucleotides: TGTGCCAGCAGCTTAGATGGCCGGTTGGGGCAGGGGCTGGAAAAACTGTTTTTT. The variable domain in full, with the rest retrieved from reference TRBV11-2 and TRBJ1-4, is EAGVAQSPRYKIIEKRQSVAFWCNPISGHATLYWYQQILGQGPKLLIQFQNNGVVDDSQLPKDRFSAERLKGVDSTLKIQPAKLEDSAVYLCASSLDGRLGQGLEKLFFGSGTQLSVL.

This clonotype was seen a single time. Its ends do not fully match the called genes, so a read error is possible. V and J are TRBV12-3 or TRBV12-4 and TRBJ2-3; 11 nucleotides match TRBD2. The length of the CDR3 is 15 residues. In DNA, the CDR3 is TGTGCCAGCAGGCCACTAGCGGGAGATCAAGATCCGCAGTATTTT. Translation: CASRPLAGDQDPQYF.

In this sample, this clonotype turned up a few times. This chain joins TRBV10-3 and TRBJ2-7; the D call may be TRBD1 or TRBD2 (5 bases each). Germline-derived CDR1 and CDR2 are ENHRY and SYGVKD. Trimming pared 2 bases from V and 0 bases from J, leaving 14 bases between. The CDR3 length is 16 residues. The CDR3 nucleotides are TGTGCCATCAGTGAGACTTCCGGGACGGGCTCCTACGAGCAGTACTTC. Residues: CAISETSGTGSYEQYF.

This clonotype was picked up a small number of times. The chain recombines TRBV7-9 with TRBJ1-2; D is undetermined. Germline CDR1 SEHNR, CDR2 FQNEAQ (reference sequence). V was clipped by 5 bases and J by 4 bases, with 17 bases between them. The CDR3 is 15 amino acids. The CDR3 DNA sequence: TGTGCCAGCAGCCCACGGAGGACTCTGGGCTATGGCTACACCTTC. Translation: CASSPRRTLGYGYTF.

The V call is TRBV5-1, the J call TRBJ2-7; D call uncertain. The CDR3 contains 14 residues. V gave up 4 bases and J gave up 3 bases, with 14 bases separating them. Germline CDR1 is SGHRS and CDR2 is YFSETQ. As DNA, the CDR3 is TGCGCCAGCAGCCAACAGAGCTCAAGCTACGAGCAGTACTTC. Its translation is CASSQQSSSYEQYF.

A few counts support this clonotype. This chain joins TRBV20-1 and TRBJ1-2; D ambiguous. In germline, CDR1 is DFQATT, CDR2 SNEGSKA (reference sequence). Trimming removed 6 bases from V and 5 bases from J, with 13 bases in between. The CDR3 is made up of 12 amino acids. The CDR3 DNA reads as TGCAGTGCCGAACGGCGAGGGTATGGCTACACCTTC. It yields the protein CSAERRGYGYTF.

Details on this clonotype: A much larger clone differs from this one at a single base, so this may be a read error. The V and J genes are TRBV10-2 and TRBJ1-1; no clear D. Per the germline V gene, CDR1 is WSHSY and CDR2 is SAAADI. The length of the CDR3 is 13 residues. The CDR3 spells CASSEVGNTEVFF. The CDR3 region has the DNA TGCGCCAGCAGTGAGGTCGGAAACACTGAAGTTTTCTTT.

The chain has TRBV7-8 and TRBJ2-3; D is possibly TRBD1 (6 bases). This CDR3 region has 16 residues. Trimming took 1 base from V and 3 from J, leaving 14 bases between them. The germline gives CDR1 SGHVS, CDR2 FQNEAQ. The CDR3 DNA reads TGTGCCAGCAGCTTAGGGGTTCTGGGGGCAACAGATACGCAGTATTTT. Encoded protein: CASSLGVLGATDTQYF.

The CDR3 nucleotides read TGCGCCAGCAGCCAAGATTTATCGGCAGGGGGTTCCTACAATGAGCAGTTCTTC. This sequence encodes CASSQDLSAGGSYNEQFF. The rearrangement links TRBV4-3 to TRBJ2-1, with 7 bases that match TRBD1. CDR3 size: 18 residues. With 0 bases clipped from V and 1 base from J, the junction kept 9 bases outside the gene matches. Germline-derived CDR1 and CDR2 are LGHNA and YSLEER.

This rearrangement joins TRBV12-3 or TRBV12-4 to TRBJ2-1; TRBD2 agrees at 10 bases. The CDR3 is 15 residues long. The ends lost 11 bases at V and 5 bases at J; junction bases unmatched: 12. This chain's CDR3 is CAGLKGLAINNEQFF. The DNA of the CDR3 is TGTGCCGGCCTCAAGGGACTAGCGATAAACAATGAGCAGTTCTTC.

This chain links TRBV10-3 with TRBJ2-3; 7 nucleotides match TRBD2. V lost 6 bases and J lost 3; bases outside the gene matches: 15. CDR1 is ENHRY and CDR2 is SYGVKD in the germline V gene. The CDR3 consists of 17 residues. CDR3 nucleotide sequence: TGTGCCATCAGCCGGTCGGGGGGACTCCGGGGAACAGATACGCAGTATTTT. Its protein product is CAISRSGGLRGTDTQYF.